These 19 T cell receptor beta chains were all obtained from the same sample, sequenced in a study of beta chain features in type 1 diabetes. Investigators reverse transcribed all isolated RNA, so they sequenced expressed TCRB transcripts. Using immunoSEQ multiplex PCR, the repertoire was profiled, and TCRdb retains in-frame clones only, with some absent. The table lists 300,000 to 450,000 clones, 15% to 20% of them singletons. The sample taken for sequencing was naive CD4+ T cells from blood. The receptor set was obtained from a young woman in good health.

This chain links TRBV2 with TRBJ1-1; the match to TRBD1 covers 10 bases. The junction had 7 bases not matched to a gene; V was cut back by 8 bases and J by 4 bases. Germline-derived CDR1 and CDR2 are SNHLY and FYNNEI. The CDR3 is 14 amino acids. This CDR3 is CASLFRTGGTEAFF. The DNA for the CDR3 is TGTGCCAGCCTTTTCCGGACAGGGGGCACTGAAGCTTTCTTT.

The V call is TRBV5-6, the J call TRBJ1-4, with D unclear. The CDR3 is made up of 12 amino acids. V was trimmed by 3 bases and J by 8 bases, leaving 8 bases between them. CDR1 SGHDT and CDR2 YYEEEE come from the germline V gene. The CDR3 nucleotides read TGTGCCAGCAGCTCGTTCGGGGAAAAACTGTTTTTT. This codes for CASSSFGEKLFF.

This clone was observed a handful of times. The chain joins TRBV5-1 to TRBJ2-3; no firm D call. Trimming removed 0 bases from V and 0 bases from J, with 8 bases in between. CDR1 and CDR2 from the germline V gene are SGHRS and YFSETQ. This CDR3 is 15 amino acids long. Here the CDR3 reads CASSLEAISTDTQYF. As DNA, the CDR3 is TGCGCCAGCAGCTTGGAAGCTATCAGCACAGATACGCAGTATTTT. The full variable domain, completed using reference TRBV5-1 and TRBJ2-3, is KAGVTQTPRYLIKTRGQQVTLSCSPISGHRSVSWYQQTPGQGLQFLFEYFSETQRNKGNFPGRFSGRQFSNSRSEMNVSTLELGDSALYLCASSLEAISTDTQYFGPGTRLTVL.

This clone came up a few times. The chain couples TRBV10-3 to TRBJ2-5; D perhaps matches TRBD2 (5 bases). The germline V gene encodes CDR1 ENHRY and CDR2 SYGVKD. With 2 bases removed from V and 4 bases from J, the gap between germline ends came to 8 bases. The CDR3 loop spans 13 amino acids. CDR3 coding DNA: TGTGCCATCAGTGAGCGCCTAGCAGAGACCCAGTACTTC. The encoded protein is CAISERLAETQYF.

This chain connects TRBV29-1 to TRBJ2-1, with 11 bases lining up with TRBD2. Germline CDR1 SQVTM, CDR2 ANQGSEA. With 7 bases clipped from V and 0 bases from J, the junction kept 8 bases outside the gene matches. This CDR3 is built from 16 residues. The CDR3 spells CSAEGLADFSYNEQFF. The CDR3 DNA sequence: TGCAGCGCGGAGGGACTAGCGGATTTCTCCTACAATGAGCAGTTCTTC.

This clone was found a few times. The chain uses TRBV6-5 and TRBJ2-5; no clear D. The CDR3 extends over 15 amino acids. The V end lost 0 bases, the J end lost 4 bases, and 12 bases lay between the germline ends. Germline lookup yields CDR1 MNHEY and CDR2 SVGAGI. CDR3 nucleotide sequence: TGTGCCAGCAGTTACTCGAACGTGCTGCGAGAGACCCAGTACTTC. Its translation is CASSYSNVLRETQYF.

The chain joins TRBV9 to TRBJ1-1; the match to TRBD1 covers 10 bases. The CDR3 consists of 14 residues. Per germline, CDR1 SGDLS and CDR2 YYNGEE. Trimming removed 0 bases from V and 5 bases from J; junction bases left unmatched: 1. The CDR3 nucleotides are TGTGCCAGCAGCGTAGTGGGACAGGGGACTGAAGCTTTCTTT. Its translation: CASSVVGQGTEAFF.

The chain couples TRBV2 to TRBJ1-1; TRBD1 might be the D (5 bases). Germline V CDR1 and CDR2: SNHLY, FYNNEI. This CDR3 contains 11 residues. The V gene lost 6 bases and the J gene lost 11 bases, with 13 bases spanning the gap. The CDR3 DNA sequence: TGTGCCAGCAGCGCAGGGTTGGCGGCTTTCTTT. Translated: CASSAGLAAFF.

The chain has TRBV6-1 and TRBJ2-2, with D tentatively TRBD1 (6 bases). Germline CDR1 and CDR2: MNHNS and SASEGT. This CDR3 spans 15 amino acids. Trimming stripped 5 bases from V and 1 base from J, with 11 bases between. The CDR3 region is CASSPGTLNTGELFF. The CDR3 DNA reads TGTGCCAGCAGTCCCGGGACACTGAACACCGGGGAGCTGTTTTTT.

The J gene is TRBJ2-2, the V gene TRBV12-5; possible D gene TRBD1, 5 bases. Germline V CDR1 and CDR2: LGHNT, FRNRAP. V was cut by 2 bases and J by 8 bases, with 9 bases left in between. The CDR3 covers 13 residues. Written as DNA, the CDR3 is TGTGCTAGTGGTTTGCCTCGGACAGGGGAGCTGTTTTTT. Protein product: CASGLPRTGELFF.

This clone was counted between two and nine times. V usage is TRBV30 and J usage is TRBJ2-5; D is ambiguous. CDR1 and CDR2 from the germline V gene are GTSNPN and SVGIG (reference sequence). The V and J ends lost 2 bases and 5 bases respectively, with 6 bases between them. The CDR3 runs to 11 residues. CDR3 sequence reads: CAWSFRETQYF. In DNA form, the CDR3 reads TGTGCCTGGAGTTTTCGGGAGACCCAGTACTTC.

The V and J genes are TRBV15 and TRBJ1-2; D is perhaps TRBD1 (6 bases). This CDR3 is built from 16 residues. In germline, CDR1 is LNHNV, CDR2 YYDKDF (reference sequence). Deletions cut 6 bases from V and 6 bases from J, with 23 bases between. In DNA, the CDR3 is TGTGCCACCAGTTATGGGGGCCTGCAAAGTAGGGATGGCTACACCTTC. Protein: CATSYGGLQSRDGYTF. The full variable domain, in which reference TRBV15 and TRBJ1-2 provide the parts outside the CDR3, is DAMVIQNPRYQVTQFGKPVTLSCSQTLNHNVMYWYQQKSSQAPKLLFHYYDKDFNNEADTPDNFQSRRPNTSFCFLDIRSPGLGDTAMYLCATSYGGLQSRDGYTFGSGTRLTVV.

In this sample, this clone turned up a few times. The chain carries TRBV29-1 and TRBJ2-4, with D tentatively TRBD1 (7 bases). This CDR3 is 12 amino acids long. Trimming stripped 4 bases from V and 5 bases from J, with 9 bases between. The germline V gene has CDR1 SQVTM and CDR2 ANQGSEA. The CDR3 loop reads CSVAGGQNIQYF. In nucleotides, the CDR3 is TGCAGCGTTGCAGGGGGGCAAAACATTCAGTACTTC.

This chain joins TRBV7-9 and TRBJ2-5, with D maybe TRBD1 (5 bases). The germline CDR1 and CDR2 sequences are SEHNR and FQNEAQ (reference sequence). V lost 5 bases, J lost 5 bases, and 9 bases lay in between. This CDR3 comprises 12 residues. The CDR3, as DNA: TGTGCCAGCAGCGGGGCCGGGGAGACCCAGTACTTC. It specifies CASSGAGETQYF. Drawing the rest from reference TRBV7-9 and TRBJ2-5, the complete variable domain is DTGVSQNPRHKITKRGQNVTFRCDPISEHNRLYWYRQTLGQGPEFLTYFQNEAQLEKSRLLSDRFSAERPKGSFSTLEIQRTEQGDSAMYLCASSGAGETQYFGPGTRLLVL.

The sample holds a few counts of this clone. The CDR3: CAGRTGGDTEAFF. The CDR3 region has the DNA TGTGCCGGCCGGACAGGCGGGGACACTGAAGCTTTCTTT. The chain links TRBV6-1 to TRBJ1-1; 7 bases match TRBD1. The CDR3 has 13 amino acids. V was clipped by 11 bases and J by 3 bases; unmatched bases: 9. The germline CDR1 and CDR2 sequences are MNHNS and SASEGT.

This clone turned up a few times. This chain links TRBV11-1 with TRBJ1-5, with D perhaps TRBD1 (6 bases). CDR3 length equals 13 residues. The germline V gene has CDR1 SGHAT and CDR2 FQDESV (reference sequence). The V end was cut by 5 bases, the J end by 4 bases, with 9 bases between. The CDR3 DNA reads TGTGCCAGCAGCAATGGACAGAATCAGCCCCAGCATTTT. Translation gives CASSNGQNQPQHF.

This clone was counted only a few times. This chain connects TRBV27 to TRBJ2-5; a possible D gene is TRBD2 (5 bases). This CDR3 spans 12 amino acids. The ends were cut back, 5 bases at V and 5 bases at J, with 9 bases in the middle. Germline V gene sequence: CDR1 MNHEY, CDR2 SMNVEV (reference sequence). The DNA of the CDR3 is TGTGCCAGCAGTACTCGCGGGGAGACCCAGTACTTC. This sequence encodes CASSTRGETQYF.

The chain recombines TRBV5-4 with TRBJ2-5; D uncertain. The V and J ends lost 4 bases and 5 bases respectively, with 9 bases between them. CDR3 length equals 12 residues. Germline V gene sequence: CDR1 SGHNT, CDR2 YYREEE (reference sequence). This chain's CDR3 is CASSPLGETQYF. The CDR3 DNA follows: TGTGCCAGCAGCCCTCTCGGGGAGACCCAGTACTTC.

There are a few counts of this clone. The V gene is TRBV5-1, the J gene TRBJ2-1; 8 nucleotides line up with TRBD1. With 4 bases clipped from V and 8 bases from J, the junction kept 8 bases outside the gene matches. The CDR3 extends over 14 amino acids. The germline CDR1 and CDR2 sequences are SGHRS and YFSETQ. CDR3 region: CASSPGQGLDEQFF. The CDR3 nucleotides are TGCGCCAGCAGCCCCGGACAGGGTCTCGATGAGCAGTTCTTC.